In its sample, the clone carrying this TCR beta chain was seen many times. Together with a sample-barcoded 5' primer, a J-beta primer mix was included in a second PCR lasting 7 to 11 cycles. TCRdb re-derived calls from the 5' RACE reads in MiXCR, one entry per CDR3 protein. The table includes 600,000 or so distinct CDR3 sequences, about 28% detected once. The data belong to a study of blood T cells in healthy people across ages. This CDR3 contains 16 residues. J lost 4 bases, V lost 7 bases, and 14 bases had no gene match. Sequenced input: blood. The sequence was collected from a woman older than 75 in good health. The chain has TRBV12-3 or TRBV12-4 and TRBJ2-3, with 7 bases fitting TRBD1. The CDR3 DNA sequence: TGTGCCAGCACCTCCCGTAACAGGGGTGGGTCAGATACGCAGTATTTT. It encodes CASTSRNRGGSDTQYF.